These T cell receptor beta chains were read from a single sample in a study of blood T cell repertoires in COVID-19. Profiling relied on immunoSEQ multiplex PCR, and the TCRdb table lists in-frame clones only, not all of them. This sample has 110,000 to 150,000 clones, with 65% to 85% found just once. Sequences were obtained from peripheral blood. These receptors all come from a human donor in a cohort sampled during active COVID-19. CDR3s include the opening cysteine and the closing phenylalanine or tryptophan. D genes are given only for firm matches. Size tells how often a clone was seen (once, few, many) or the class of an expanded clone, and some rows leave it out.

v_call,j_call,clone_size,d_call,cdr3_aa,cdr3_nt
TRBV5-4,TRBJ2-1,.,TRBD1,CASSWGQGAANEQFF,TGTGCCAGCAGCTGGGGACAGGGGGCTGCGAATGAGCAGTTCTTC
TRBV6-5,TRBJ2-1,.,TRBD2,CASKTGGNYNEQFF,TGTGCCAGCAAAACGGGGGGTAACTACAATGAGCAGTTCTTC
TRBV5-5,TRBJ1-1,few,.,CASSPRVLLAEAFF,TGTGCCAGCAGTCCCCGGGTCCTCCTAGCTGAAGCTTTCTTT
TRBV18,TRBJ2-1,.,TRBD1,CASSPRTGGSYNEQFF,TGTGCCAGCTCACCAAGGACAGGCGGCTCCTACAATGAGCAGTTCTTC
TRBV9,TRBJ2-7,once,.,CASSGRQGGPGYEQYF,TGTGCCAGCAGCGGACGTCAGGGGGGCCCTGGCTACGAGCAGTACTTC
TRBV5-1,TRBJ1-1,.,TRBD1,CASSLGTKQGSGTEAFF,TGCGCCAGCAGCTTAGGAACCAAACAGGGGTCTGGAACTGAAGCTTTCTTT
TRBV28,TRBJ1-4,.,TRBD1,CASTSGGIAEKLFF,TGTGCCAGCACCTCAGGGGGCATTGCGGAAAAACTGTTTTTT
TRBV19,TRBJ2-7,.,.,CASSIGTASSYGQYF,TGTGCCAGTAGTATAGGGACAGCAAGCTCCTACGGGCAGTACTTC
TRBV5-1,TRBJ2-7,.,TRBD1,CASSLSQGWDEQYF,TGCGCCAGCAGCTTGTCACAGGGGTGGGACGAGCAGTACTTC
TRBV7-2,TRBJ1-2,.,TRBD1,CASNPRDRGLGYGYTF,TGTGCCAGCAACCCCCGGGACAGGGGGCTCGGCTATGGCTACACCTTC
TRBV27,TRBJ1-5,few,TRBD1,CASSPFSGQVKGNQPQHF,TGTGCCAGCAGTCCGTTCTCCGGACAGGTCAAGGGTAATCAGCCCCAGCATTTT
TRBV5-5,TRBJ1-5,few,.,CASSSGQSNQPQHF,TGTGCCAGCAGCTCCGGACAGAGCAATCAGCCCCAGCATTTT
TRBV9,TRBJ1-3,.,TRBD1,CASSAGDSHYSGNTIYF,TGTGCCAGCAGCGCAGGGGACAGCCATTACTCTGGAAACACCATATATTTT
TRBV10-2,TRBJ1-6,.,.,CASSEPLLGGASYNSPLHF,TGCGCCAGCAGTGAGCCCCTCCTGGGCGGGGCCTCCTATAATTCACCCCTCCACTTT
TRBV3-1/TRBV3-2,TRBJ2-3,.,TRBD2,CASSPRLAGVTDTQYF,TGTGCCAGCAGCCCCCGACTAGCGGGGGTCACAGATACGCAGTATTTT
TRBV28,TRBJ2-5,.,TRBD2,CASSLVGRAQYF,TGTGCCAGCAGTTTGGTGGGGAGGGCCCAGTACTTC
TRBV7-9,TRBJ1-2,once,TRBD1,CASSLIQGGNGYTF,TGTGCCAGCAGCTTGATACAGGGGGGTAATGGCTACACCTTC
TRBV19,TRBJ2-1,.,.,CASSIRQGYIDEQFF,TGTGCCAGTAGTATCAGGCAGGGCTATATTGATGAGCAGTTCTTC
TRBV5-4,TRBJ2-5,.,.,CASSFGGAPRETQYF,TGTGCCAGCAGCTTTGGCGGGGCGCCCCGGGAGACCCAGTACTTC
TRBV5-3,TRBJ1-6,.,TRBD1,CARSQTTGGADSPLHF,TGTGCCAGAAGCCAAACTACAGGGGGCGCCGATTCACCCCTCCACTTT
TRBV5-4,TRBJ1-4,few,.,CASSDAGSANEKLFF,TGTGCCAGCAGCGATGCAGGGTCTGCTAATGAAAAACTGTTTTTT
TRBV5-1,TRBJ2-7,.,TRBD2,CASSPTAGAFYEQYF,TGCGCCAGCAGCCCTACAGCGGGGGCTTTCTACGAGCAGTACTTC
TRBV25-1,TRBJ2-1,few,TRBD1,CASSVSGTGVYGEQFF,TGTGCCAGCAGTGTGTCCGGGACAGGGGTCTACGGTGAGCAGTTCTTC
TRBV11-3,TRBJ2-3,.,.,CASSFQGGGTDTQYF,TGTGCCAGCAGCTTTCAAGGGGGTGGCACAGATACGCAGTATTTT
TRBV7-9,TRBJ1-3,.,.,CASSWDMSSGNTIYF,TGTGCCAGCAGCTGGGACATGAGCTCTGGAAACACCATATATTTT
TRBV6-5,TRBJ2-5,.,.,CASSRGFQETQYF,TGTGCCAGCAGCCGGGGGTTCCAAGAGACCCAGTACTTC
TRBV14,TRBJ1-3,.,.,CASSRSDSAKAGNTIYF,TGTGCCAGCAGCCGCTCGGACAGCGCAAAAGCCGGAAACACCATATATTTT
TRBV5-1,TRBJ1-5,once,.,CASSLGRNYQPQHF,TGCGCCAGCAGCTTGGGGCGGAATTACCAGCCCCAGCATTTT
TRBV21-1,TRBJ2-5,.,.,CASSKGETSGGQQETQYF,TGTGCCAGCAGCAAAGGGGAGACTAGCGGGGGCCAACAAGAGACCCAGTACTTC
TRBV12-5,TRBJ1-3,.,.,CASGLLVTGGNTIYF,TGTGCTAGTGGTTTGTTAGTGACAGGAGGAAACACCATATATTTT